This T cell receptor (beta chain) was recorded in a study of blood T cell repertoires in COVID-19. At the level of the study: Both acute and convalescent COVID-19 samples were obtained from the United States, Italy and Spain. From T cells, B-cell-depleted T cells, or PBMCs came the material, which was cDNA or gDNA.

This CDR3 comprises 15 residues. V gave up 5 bases and J gave up 4 bases, with 18 bases separating them. Germline V gene data show CDR1 as SEHNR and CDR2 as FQNEAQ (reference sequence). How the authors handled the data: Researchers report that nucleated cell counts were estimated from reference gene primer amplification. Profiled with immunoSEQ multiplex PCR; TCRdb holds only in-frame clones, not every one. The V and J calls and the clone size are those of that table, but D and trimming were determined from the DNA. This sample has some 250,000 clones, with roughly 80% found just once. This sequence was found in an elderly woman with acute or convalescent COVID-19. The chain links TRBV7-9 to TRBJ2-7; D perhaps matches TRBD1 (6 bases). Material: peripheral blood. DNA for the CDR3: TGTGCCAGCAGCCGATCAGGGGCCTCTCTGTACGAGCAGTACTTC. Translating it yields CASSRSGASLYEQYF.